This is a list of T cell receptor beta chains from one sample in a study of CD8+CD57+ T cells in acquired aplastic anemia. TCRdb re-called the reads with MiXCR, one entry per CDR3 protein. Among 40,000 or so distinct CDR3 sequences listed, under 80% were seen once. Sequencing was done on a sample of sorted CD4+, CD8+, or CD8+CD57+ T cells (not recorded which) from PBMCs. These receptors originate from a human donor in good health, serving as a control. The conserved cysteine and the conserved F or W are not part of the CDR3 here. Each record gives: V gene, J gene, CDR3 protein.

V: TRBV25-1; J: TRBJ1-2; CDR3: ASLVRPSDLPFNYGYT
V: TRBV10-1; J: TRBJ2-1; CDR3: ASSETTSGYNEQF
V: TRBV12-3/TRBV12-4; J: TRBJ1-5; CDR3: ASSLPPEPQH
V: TRBV24-1; J: TRBJ2-3; CDR3: ATSDSGTSVTDTQY
V: TRBV19; J: TRBJ1-2; CDR3: ASSIGGSSGYT
V: TRBV15; J: TRBJ2-5; CDR3: ATSGTTGQGGETQY
V: TRBV15; J: TRBJ2-1; CDR3: ATSRDGQLEQF
V: TRBV2; J: TRBJ2-7; CDR3: ASSDVSTYEQY
V: TRBV24-1; J: TRBJ2-1; CDR3: ATRSRLYNEQF
V: TRBV20-1; J: TRBJ2-5; CDR3: SARTTPGETQY
V: TRBV15; J: TRBJ1-1; CDR3: ATSRGDRGNTEAF
V: TRBV7-2; J: TRBJ2-5; CDR3: ASSSLAGTQY